These 28 T cell receptor beta chains originate from one sample sequenced in a study of blood T cell repertoires in COVID-19. Sequencing used immunoSEQ multiplex PCR; TCRdb keeps in-frame clones, though not all of them. The sample contains fewer than 250,000 clones, about 88% of which appear only once. Material: peripheral blood. The receptors were gathered from a man aged 55 to 70 with acute or convalescent COVID-19.

The rearrangement uses TRBV7-3 and TRBJ2-3; D is unresolved. This CDR3 is built from 12 residues. Germline values: CDR1 SGHTA, CDR2 FQGTGA. Trimming left V 5 bases short and J 8 bases short, with 11 bases between. The CDR3 protein is CASSLMSGTQYF. In nucleotides, the CDR3 is TGTGCCAGCAGCCTAATGTCGGGTACGCAGTATTTT.

This chain uses TRBV27 with TRBJ2-1, with D tentatively TRBD1 (9 bases). Trimming took off 5 bases at V and 9 bases at J, with 23 bases between the two ends. The CDR3 is 16 residues long. Germline assignment: CDR1 MNHEY and CDR2 SMNVEV (reference sequence). CDR3 amino acids: CASSPQGASGGGEQFF. The CDR3 nucleotides read TGTGCCAGCAGTCCACAGGGGGCGAGCGGGGGAGGTGAGCAGTTCTTC.

The chain couples TRBV5-1 to TRBJ1-1; TRBD1 is a possible D gene (6 bases). With 4 bases removed from V and 2 bases from J, the gap between germline ends came to 12 bases. Germline V gene sequence: CDR1 SGHRS, CDR2 YFSETQ. The CDR3 length is 14 residues. In DNA, the CDR3 is TGCGCCAGCAGCGCGCTGACAGGTAACACTGAAGCTTTCTTT. It codes for CASSALTGNTEAFF.

This rearrangement joins TRBV7-2 to TRBJ2-2; D not certain. Trimming took 5 bases from V and 3 from J, leaving 7 bases between them. CDR3 size: 13 residues. Per the germline V gene, CDR1 is SGHTA and CDR2 is FQGNSA. CDR3 bases: TGTGCCAGCAGCCTCCGTGACACCGGGGAGCTGTTTTTT. This codes for CASSLRDTGELFF.

This clone was seen only once. V gene TRBV5-1 combines with J gene TRBJ2-3; TRBD2 agrees at 8 bases. V lost 1 base to trimming and J lost 2 bases; unmatched junction nucleotides: 6. Germline CDR1 and CDR2: SGHRS and YFSETQ. This CDR3 region has 16 residues. CDR3 protein: CASSLRERGHTDTQYF. The DNA of the CDR3 is TGCGCCAGCAGCTTGAGGGAGCGGGGGCACACAGATACGCAGTATTTT.

This rearrangement joins TRBV3-1 (or the pseudogene TRBV3-2) to TRBJ2-1; TRBD2 matches 11 bases. Losses at the gene ends were 1 base for V and 4 bases for J; bases not matched to a gene: 9. This CDR3 spans 18 amino acids. CDR1 is LGHDT and CDR2 is YNNKEL in the germline V gene (reference sequence). This chain's CDR3 is CASSQVSLAGGRYNEQFF. The CDR3 DNA is TGTGCCAGCAGCCAAGTTAGCCTAGCGGGGGGACGATACAATGAGCAGTTCTTC.

The gene calls are TRBV18 and TRBJ1-4, with a tentative D call TRBD1 (5 bases). Germline CDR1 and CDR2: KGHSH and LQKENI. V was clipped by 0 bases and J by 6 bases, with 11 bases between them. This CDR3 is built from 15 residues. CDR3 loop: CASSPPEGPDEKLFF. Written as DNA, the CDR3 is TGTGCCAGCTCACCACCGGAGGGGCCGGATGAAAAACTGTTTTTT.

CDR3 DNA sequence: TGTGCCAGTAGTATTGGGGCTAGCGGTCTAACCTACGAGCAGTACTTC. This encodes CASSIGASGLTYEQYF. The chain is built from TRBV19 and TRBJ2-7; 7 positions agree with TRBD2. The trim removed 3 bases at V and 2 bases at J, leaving 10 bases unmatched. This CDR3 is built from 16 residues. The germline gives CDR1 LNHDA, CDR2 SQIVND (reference sequence).

The chain uses TRBV21-1 and TRBJ2-7; the table gives TRBD2 as D, unverified against the DNA. TRBV21-1 corresponds to a pseudogene. The CDR3 sequence is 16 residues long. The CDR3: CASSKVGSPGINEQYF. The CDR3 DNA follows: TGTGCCAGCAGCAAAGTGGGGAGCCCGGGGATCAACGAGCAGTACTTC.

This clone was seen just once. This chain joins TRBV6-6 and TRBJ2-1; no definite D call. CDR3 length: 11 amino acids. Germline V gene lookup returns CDR1 MNHNY and CDR2 SVGAGI (reference sequence). The CDR3, as DNA: TGTGGGGCGAAGTCCTACAATGAGCAGTTCTTC. Its translation: CGAKSYNEQFF.

V gene TRBV30 combines with J gene TRBJ2-1, with D maybe TRBD2 (6 bases). Germline-derived CDR1 and CDR2 are GTSNPN and SVGIG (reference sequence). The V and J ends lost 5 bases and 6 bases respectively, with 17 bases between them. The CDR3 length is 14 residues. The CDR3 DNA sequence: TGTGCCTGGGGGACTGGAACAACAAGCAATGAGCAGTTCTTC. This translates into CAWGTGTTSNEQFF.

CDR3 DNA sequence: TGTGCCAGCAGCCAAGATCTGGACAGCTCCTATAATTCACCCCTCCACTTT. Translated: CASSQDLDSSYNSPLHF. This sequence joins TRBV3-1 (or the pseudogene TRBV3-2) and TRBJ1-6; D possibly corresponds to TRBD1 (6 bases). The CDR3 spans 17 residues. CDR1 and CDR2 (germline): LGHDT, YNNKEL (reference sequence). V dropped 0 bases and J dropped 0 bases, with 9 bases sitting between them.

The chain uses TRBV5-6 and TRBJ2-1; tentatively, D is TRBD2 (6 bases). V lost 1 base and J lost 14, with 16 bases in between. Germline CDR1 is SGHDT and CDR2 is YYEEEE. CDR3 length: 13 residues. CDR3 nucleotides: TGTGCCAGCAGCTTGTCGTCGGGGGAAGGGAAGTTCTTC. Its protein is CASSLSSGEGKFF.

The chain links TRBV6-5 to TRBJ2-1; 7 bases fit TRBD1. This CDR3 is built from 15 residues. Germline loops: CDR1 MNHEY, CDR2 SVGAGI. V shed 6 bases, J shed 4 bases, and the junction held 9 bases outside the gene matches. CDR3 loop: CASSSDREWYNEQFF. Here the CDR3 DNA reads TGTGCCAGCAGCTCCGACAGGGAGTGGTACAATGAGCAGTTCTTC.

The CDR3 reads CASSFRTGSMNEQYF. CDR3 bases: TGTGCCAGCAGCTTCCGGACCGGGAGCATGAACGAGCAGTACTTC. V gene TRBV5-6 combines with J gene TRBJ2-7; D might be TRBD2 (6 bases). The CDR3 is 15 residues long. Germline CDR1 and CDR2: SGHDT and YYEEEE. Trimming stripped 2 bases from V and 5 bases from J, with 17 bases between.

This chain joins TRBV12-5 and TRBJ2-3; D is undetermined. The CDR3 runs 12 residues. Germline values: CDR1 LGHNT, CDR2 FRNRAP. V shed 1 base and J shed 11 bases, with 10 bases lying between them. The CDR3 DNA reads as TGTGCTAGTGGTTTGGGAGCACCTGGGCAGTATTTT. Protein product: CASGLGAPGQYF.

The rearrangement links TRBV5-1 to TRBJ1-5; no definite D call. The CDR3 has 15 residues. Deletions cut 4 bases from V and 3 bases from J, with 14 bases between. Germline lookup yields CDR1 SGHRS and CDR2 YFSETQ. The CDR3 here is CASSPRRAHNQPQHF. DNA for the CDR3: TGCGCCAGCAGCCCCCGCAGAGCGCACAATCAGCCCCAGCATTTT.

The rearrangement joins TRBV3-1 (or the pseudogene TRBV3-2) to TRBJ2-1; 7 nucleotides align to TRBD2. The CDR3 is 14 amino acids. The germline V gene encodes CDR1 LGHDT and CDR2 YNNKEL (reference sequence). Trimming at V came to 1 base and at J to 10 bases, leaving 7 bases not matched to a gene. The CDR3 sequence is CASSQVGGLREQFF. The CDR3 bases are TGTGCCAGCAGCCAAGTGGGGGGGTTGAGGGAGCAGTTCTTC.

J is TRBJ1-2 and V is TRBV18, with TRBD1 matching 12 bases. Per the germline V gene, CDR1 is KGHSH and CDR2 is LQKENI. V shed 4 bases, J shed 3 bases, and the junction held 18 bases outside the gene matches. CDR3 size: 20 residues. This CDR3 is CASSQQNPGTGGRMYYGYTF. CDR3 DNA: TGTGCCAGCTCACAACAAAATCCCGGGACAGGGGGCAGAATGTACTATGGCTACACCTTC. Drawing the rest from reference TRBV18 and TRBJ1-2, the complete variable domain is NAGVMQNPRHLVRRRGQEARLRCSPMKGHSHVYWYRQLPEEGLKFMVYLQKENIIDESGMPKERFSAEFPKEGPSILRIQQVVRGDSAAYFCASSQQNPGTGGRMYYGYTFGSGTRLTVV.

This chain joins TRBV9 and TRBJ2-1; 8 nucleotides match TRBD1. V shed 0 bases and J 7 bases; nucleotides not matched to a gene: 12. This CDR3 region has 17 residues. Germline loops: CDR1 SGDLS, CDR2 YYNGEE. The CDR3, as DNA: TGTGCCAGCAGCGTAGCTACCCAGGGGGCAGTCCCAAATGAGCAGTTCTTC. Amino acid sequence: CASSVATQGAVPNEQFF.

This chain connects TRBV4-3 to TRBJ1-6; TRBD1 matches at 9 bases. CDR3 length equals 18 residues. Germline trimming cut 1 base from V and 4 bases from J; bases unmatched to any gene: 8. Per germline, CDR1 LGHNA and CDR2 YSLEER. In DNA, the CDR3 is TGCGCCAGCAGCCAAGTCCGACAGGGGGGTGGGTATAATTCACCCCTCCACTTT. Its protein product is CASSQVRQGGGYNSPLHF.

The CDR3 DNA reads as TGTGCCAGTAGTATAGTCGGACAGGGAACCGGGGAGCTGTTTTTT. Translated: CASSIVGQGTGELFF. This chain connects TRBV19 to TRBJ2-2; 8 bases agree with TRBD1. Germline loops: CDR1 LNHDA, CDR2 SQIVND (reference sequence). The CDR3 spans 15 residues. V lost 1 base and J lost 5; bases outside the gene matches: 3. The full variable domain, rest sourced from reference TRBV19 and TRBJ2-2, is DGGITQSPKYLFRKEGQNVTLSCEQNLNHDAMYWYRQDPGQGLRLIYYSQIVNDFQKGDIAEGYSVSREKKESFPLTVTSAQKNPTAFYLCASSIVGQGTGELFFGEGSRLTVL.

V gene TRBV11-2 combines with J gene TRBJ1-1, with a possible D match to TRBD1 (5 bases). CDR3 length: 13 residues. Trimming cost V 4 bases and J 6 bases, with 12 bases left between them. Germline V CDR1 and CDR2: SGHAT, FQNNGV. The CDR3 DNA reads as TGTGCCAGCAGCTCGAAACGGACATCTGAAGCTTTCTTT. Translation: CASSSKRTSEAFF. The full variable domain, completed using reference TRBV11-2 and TRBJ1-1, is EAGVAQSPRYKIIEKRQSVAFWCNPISGHATLYWYQQILGQGPKLLIQFQNNGVVDDSQLPKDRFSAERLKGVDSTLKIQPAKLEDSAVYLCASSSKRTSEAFFGQGTRLTVV.

The chain links TRBV7-2 to TRBJ2-5; a weak D match, TRBD2 (7 bases). CDR1 and CDR2 (germline): SGHTA, FQGNSA. This CDR3 has 15 residues. Trimming left V 3 bases short and J 0 bases short, with 11 bases between. The CDR3 is CASSLRGRNQETQYF. The CDR3 bases are TGTGCCAGCAGCTTGCGGGGGCGGAACCAAGAGACCCAGTACTTC.

The rearrangement uses TRBV14 and TRBJ1-6, with D unresolved. The CDR3 contains 13 residues. Germline-derived CDR1 and CDR2 are SGHDN and FVKESK. V was cut by 3 bases and J by 10 bases, with 10 bases left in between. CDR3 sequence reads: CASSHSLESPLHF. Here the CDR3 DNA reads TGTGCCAGCAGCCACTCCTTGGAGTCACCCCTCCACTTT.

The chain is built from TRBV5-5 and TRBJ2-1; possibly TRBD1 for D (5 bases). V dropped 4 bases and J dropped 0 bases, with 11 bases sitting between them. Germline V gene lookup returns CDR1 SGHKS and CDR2 YYEKEE (reference sequence). This CDR3 contains 15 residues. CDR3: CASSPTVSSYNEQFF. CDR3 coding DNA: TGTGCCAGCAGCCCGACAGTTTCCTCCTACAATGAGCAGTTCTTC.

The CDR3 DNA reads TGCGCCAGCAGCTTGGTGGCAGGGGTCGAGCAGTACTTC. Translating gives CASSLVAGVEQYF. This chain uses TRBV5-1 with TRBJ2-7; maybe TRBD1 (6 bases). The CDR3 has 13 residues. V was clipped by 0 bases and J by 6 bases, with 10 bases between them. Germline V gives CDR1 SGHRS, CDR2 YFSETQ.

The chain employs TRBV7-6 and TRBJ1-6; no reliable D call. The CDR3 covers 15 residues. From germline, CDR1 is SGHVS and CDR2 FNYEAQ. Trimming took 1 base from V and 2 from J, leaving 6 bases between them. The CDR3 region is CASSLGGPYNSPLHF. The DNA for the CDR3 is TGTGCCAGCAGCTTAGGAGGTCCCTATAATTCACCCCTCCACTTT.